The 21 T cell receptor beta chains below come from one sample, sequenced in a study of blood T cell repertoires in COVID-19. Libraries were prepared by immunoSEQ multiplex PCR; TCRdb keeps only in-frame clonotypes and omits some of them. The sample consists of about half a million clones, 80% to 90% of them appearing once. Sequenced sample: peripheral blood. Receptors originate from a human donor in a cohort sampled during active COVID-19.

The genes are TRBV5-1 and TRBJ2-3; perhaps TRBD1 as D (6 bases). V lost 4 bases to trimming and J lost 3 bases, with 15 bases between them. The CDR3 has 15 residues. Per germline, CDR1 SGHRS and CDR2 YFSETQ. CDR3 in amino acids: CASSPRAGETDTQYF. In nucleotides, the CDR3 is TGCGCCAGCAGCCCACGAGCAGGGGAGACAGATACGCAGTATTTT.

V and J are TRBV30 and TRBJ1-1; 7 bases agree with TRBD1. With V trimmed by 2 bases and J by 2 bases, 8 bases remained unmatched. The germline V gene has CDR1 GTSNPN and CDR2 SVGIG (reference sequence). The CDR3 extends over 15 amino acids. The CDR3 nucleotides read TGTGCCTGGAGTTCGGGACAGCAATTCAACACTGAAGCTTTCTTT. Translating it yields CAWSSGQQFNTEAFF.

DNA of the CDR3: TGTGCCAGTAGTCGGTCCTCCGGGGATAACTATGGCTACACCTTC. Its protein product is CASSRSSGDNYGYTF. This chain joins TRBV19 and TRBJ1-2; D remains ambiguous. Per germline, CDR1 LNHDA and CDR2 SQIVND (reference sequence). CDR3 length: 15 residues. Trimming left V 5 bases short and J 1 base short, with 14 bases between.

The chain carries TRBV2 and TRBJ2-1, with D perhaps matching TRBD2 (5 bases). In germline, CDR1 is SNHLY, CDR2 FYNNEI. Deletions cut 3 bases from V and 0 bases from J, with 9 bases between. CDR3 length: 15 residues. CDR3 region: CASSERASSYNEQFF. DNA of the CDR3: TGTGCCAGCAGTGAGAGGGCCAGCTCCTACAATGAGCAGTTCTTC.

This rearrangement joins TRBV25-1 to TRBJ1-1; 7 bases fit TRBD1. Trimming took 6 bases from V and 1 from J; bases not matched to a gene: 8. The length of the CDR3 is 15 residues. Germline CDR1 MGHDK, CDR2 SYGVNS. Written as DNA, the CDR3 is TGTGCCAGCAGAGCTCCGGGACAGAGGAACACTGAAGCTTTCTTT. Protein sequence: CASRAPGQRNTEAFF.

This chain uses TRBV2 with TRBJ1-4; maybe TRBD1 (6 bases). CDR1 is SNHLY, CDR2 FYNNEI, per germline. The length of the CDR3 is 16 residues. Trimming shortened V by 7 bases and J by 1 base, and 16 bases separated the two germline ends. The CDR3 coding sequence is TGTGCCAGCACTCGCGGGGGCCCGCGAACTAATGAAAAACTGTTTTTT. It specifies CASTRGGPRTNEKLFF.

The chain carries TRBV15 and TRBJ2-5, with unresolved D. The germline CDR1 and CDR2 sequences are LNHNV and YYDKDF (reference sequence). Trimming removed 4 bases from V and 3 bases from J, with 9 bases in between. The CDR3 has 13 amino acids. CDR3 protein: CATSNTYKETQYF. In DNA, the CDR3 is TGTGCCACCAGCAATACGTACAAAGAGACCCAGTACTTC.

The chain joins TRBV7-6 to TRBJ2-7, with no clear D. Germline V gene sequence: CDR1 SGHVS, CDR2 FNYEAQ. The CDR3 is 11 amino acids. Trimming removed 5 bases from V and 7 bases from J, with 9 bases in between. The CDR3 loop reads CASSMTREQYF. The CDR3 DNA is TGTGCCAGCAGCATGACTCGGGAGCAGTACTTC.

The rearrangement links TRBV19 to TRBJ2-2, with a possible D match to TRBD1 (8 bases). V shed 5 bases and J shed 6 bases, with 19 bases lying between them. The CDR3 extends over 16 amino acids. Looked up from germline, CDR1 is LNHDA and CDR2 is SQIVND (reference sequence). The CDR3 DNA follows: TGTGCCAGTAGTGGCAGTAACAGGGGGGGGTCCGGGGAGCTGTTTTTT. Its translation: CASSGSNRGGSGELFF.

CDR3 residues: CASSFAGGPIGELFF. Written as DNA, the CDR3 is TGTGCCAGCAGCTTTGCGGGAGGGCCCATCGGGGAGCTGTTTTTT. The V gene is TRBV13, the J gene TRBJ2-2; 9 nucleotides line up with TRBD2. Germline V gene sequence: CDR1 PRHDT, CDR2 FYEKMQ (reference sequence). The J segment lost 7 bases and the V segment lost 3 bases, leaving 6 bases of the junction unmatched. This CDR3 region has 15 residues.

This sequence joins TRBV5-5 and TRBJ1-2, with 8 bases that match TRBD1. This CDR3 contains 15 residues. Germline CDR1 and CDR2: SGHKS and YYEKEE (reference sequence). Trimming removed 0 bases from V and 6 bases from J; junction bases left unmatched: 7. The CDR3 bases are TGTGCCAGCAGCTTGGGGCAGGGGGCGTTGGATGGCTACACCTTC. Its translation: CASSLGQGALDGYTF. Using reference TRBV5-5 and TRBJ1-2 for the parts outside the CDR3, the full variable domain is DAGVTQSPTHLIKTRGQQVTLRCSPISGHKSVSWYQQVLGQGPQFIFQYYEKEERGRGNFPDRFSARQFPNYSSELNVNALLLGDSALYLCASSLGQGALDGYTFGSGTRLTVV.

The chain couples TRBV11-2 to TRBJ2-7; 14 bases match TRBD2. The ends lost 4 bases at V and 6 bases at J; junction bases unmatched: 2. This CDR3 is 14 amino acids long. Germline CDR1 is SGHAT and CDR2 is FQNNGV. CDR3 nucleotides: TGTGCCAGCAGCTCGGGACTAGCGGGAGCCGAGCAGTACTTC. This translates into CASSSGLAGAEQYF.

This chain joins TRBV11-2 and TRBJ2-7; 7 bases align to TRBD1. CDR3 size: 13 residues. Germline V gene sequence: CDR1 SGHAT, CDR2 FQNNGV. Germline trimming cut 7 bases from V and 7 bases from J; bases unmatched to any gene: 10. The CDR3 bases are TGTGCCAGCAACGAATGGACAGGCCGGGAGCAGTACTTC. Amino acids: CASNEWTGREQYF.

The chain carries TRBV30 and TRBJ1-4; maybe TRBD1 (6 bases). This CDR3 is built from 16 residues. The V gene's germline CDR1 is GTSNPN and CDR2 SVGIG (reference sequence). V lost 4 bases, J lost 0 bases, and 15 bases lay in between. In DNA, the CDR3 is TGTGCCTGGAAACCACCGGGGGGCGCAACTAATGAAAAACTGTTTTTT. Its translation: CAWKPPGGATNEKLFF.

The V call is TRBV5-1, the J call TRBJ2-3; weak D call: TRBD2 (8 bases). Trimming removed 0 bases from V and 5 bases from J, with 22 bases in between. The CDR3 covers 18 residues. Per the germline V gene, CDR1 is SGHRS and CDR2 is YFSETQ. CDR3 in DNA: TGCGCCAGCAGCTTGGTTCGGGCGGGAGGCCGGACAGGAGATACGCAGTATTTT. Translation gives CASSLVRAGGRTGDTQYF.

The CDR3, as DNA: TGTGCCTGGTCGACAGGCGGCTACGAGCAGTACTTC. This translates into CAWSTGGYEQYF. This chain links TRBV30 with TRBJ2-7; the D gene is possibly TRBD1 (6 bases). V lost 5 bases to trimming and J lost 3 bases, with 11 bases between them. This CDR3 is built from 12 residues. Per germline, CDR1 GTSNPN and CDR2 SVGIG (reference sequence).

The chain recombines TRBV15 with TRBJ2-2, with D maybe TRBD1 (6 bases). Germline values: CDR1 LNHNV, CDR2 YYDKDF (reference sequence). Trimming shortened V by 0 bases and J by 6 bases, and 14 bases separated the two germline ends. CDR3 length equals 16 residues. As DNA, the CDR3 is TGTGCCACCAGCAGAGAGCGTACAGGGTGGCCCGGGGAGCTGTTTTTT. Protein sequence: CATSRERTGWPGELFF.

V usage is TRBV5-4 and J usage is TRBJ2-1; D is unresolved. The germline V gene encodes CDR1 SGHNT and CDR2 YYREEE (reference sequence). The CDR3 runs to 16 residues. Trimming cost V 1 base and J 0 bases, with 11 bases left between them. CDR3 protein: CASSLNAASSYNEQFF. As DNA, the CDR3 is TGTGCCAGCAGCTTGAACGCGGCGAGCTCCTACAATGAGCAGTTCTTC.

The chain uses TRBV9 and TRBJ1-1; 7 bases are a match to TRBD1. Germline assignment: CDR1 SGDLS and CDR2 YYNGEE. J gave up 10 bases and V 2 bases, and 17 bases lay outside the gene matches. The CDR3 extends over 16 amino acids. Here the CDR3 reads CASSVGQAQGMGRAFF. The CDR3 DNA is TGTGCCAGCAGCGTCGGACAGGCACAAGGAATGGGTAGAGCTTTCTTT.

This sequence joins TRBV6-1 and TRBJ2-1; tentatively, D is TRBD1 (5 bases). The CDR3 consists of 15 residues. Trimming removed 3 bases at V and 4 bases at J, with 13 bases between. Germline V gives CDR1 MNHNS, CDR2 SASEGT. The CDR3 loop is CASSDLRQNYNEQFF. Here the CDR3 DNA reads TGTGCCAGCAGTGACCTAAGACAGAATTACAATGAGCAGTTCTTC.

The genes are TRBV5-1 and TRBJ2-5; 7 bases agree with TRBD2. CDR3 size: 14 residues. Germline V gene sequence: CDR1 SGHRS, CDR2 YFSETQ. V gave up 0 bases and J gave up 4 bases; unmatched junction bases: 3. CDR3 bases: TGCGCCAGCAGCTTGGGGACGGGAGGAGAGACCCAGTACTTC. The encoded protein is CASSLGTGGETQYF.